This T cell receptor (beta chain) stems from a study of identical twins. Germline-derived CDR1 and CDR2 are SGHRS and YFSETQ. The CDR3 length is 13 residues. J gave up 15 bases and V 0 bases, and 7 bases lay outside the gene matches. The authors used template switching to add a universal primer site and gave cDNA unique molecular identifiers. TCRdb fed the 5' RACE reads into MiXCR, producing one record per CDR3 protein. The sample lists 240,000 or so distinct CDR3 sequences, approximately 11% occurring once. This sample was also put to use in a study of yellow fever vaccine responses in identical twins.

V is TRBV5-1 and J is TRBJ2-1, with 9 bases aligning to TRBD1. Material: memory (CD45RO+) T cells sorted from blood. This clonotype was sampled from a woman between 18 and 29 years old in good health. Here the CDR3 reads CASSLEGQGNRFF. The CDR3 region has the DNA TGCGCCAGCAGCTTGGAAGGACAGGGGAATCGGTTCTTC. The entire variable domain, with the rest obtained from reference TRBV5-1 and TRBJ2-1, is as follows: KAGVTQTPRYLIKTRGQQVTLSCSPISGHRSVSWYQQTPGQGLQFLFEYFSETQRNKGNFPGRFSGRQFSNSRSEMNVSTLELGDSALYLCASSLEGQGNRFFGPGTRLTVL.